This T cell receptor beta chain appears in the sequencing data of a study of post-analysis software for immune sequencing data (dated by TCRdb to between 2014 and 2017). General notes on the study: Recorded disease courses included relapsing-remitting, secondary progressive and progressive-relapsing multiple sclerosis, with some patients lacking subtype annotation. A subset of samples was prepared in parallel using single-end sample barcoding, then pooled and co-amplified after Illumina adapter ligation. The patient repertoires were set against under 12 previously published healthy control repertoires from donors whose ages ranged from roughly 6 to 25 years.

General findings and caveats noted by the study authors: The control group was slightly older than the multiple sclerosis patient group. When samples were clustered directly using the F measure, samples prepared in the same batch co-clustered strongly, which prompted a batch-effect correction. Normalized Chao1 diversity was significantly lower in multiple sclerosis patients than controls, suggesting substantial peripheral T-cell clonal expansion.

Library creation used PCR. The sequencing machine was an Illumina HiSeq 2500. To reduce PCR and sequencing biases, unique molecular identifiers were incorporated into the TCR beta cDNA libraries. Per 1 to 10 million input T cells, 500,000 or so cDNA molecules were obtained, such that each molecule approximated one T cell. The patient libraries were prepared and sequenced with the same protocol used for the earlier healthy control dataset. Samples belonging to the same batch were prepared together, multiplexed and sequenced on a shared HiSeq lane. In the paper's pipeline: MIGEC handled the raw barcoded reads, throwing out single-read molecular identifier groups before consensus assembly and CDR3 extraction. Clonotype tables were post-analysed with VDJtools, and diversity was normalized by down-sampling all datasets to the smallest sample size. To correct batch-related cross-sample contamination, repertoire overlap clustering matched CDR3 amino acid sequences but not nucleotide sequences. TCRdb reworked the public reads: Q25 trimming with fastp, MiXCR clone assembly, productive beta chains retained. Rows are combined by CDR3 protein, so each entry shows the most common genes and DNA. In this record, the V and J calls reflect TCRdb's handling and not the investigators' own analysis. The sample table contains some 700,000 distinct CDR3 sequences; only one count was recorded for roughly three fifths of them. The top ten clonotypes cover approximately 11% of the sample.

To demonstrate the VDJtools post-analysis software, TCR beta repertoires were profiled from the peripheral blood of about 14 young patients with multiple sclerosis. Multiple sclerosis patients were children and adolescents aged about 6 to 16 years. The sample holds a few counts of this clonotype. The antigen it recognizes is unknown. Base qualities are not recorded, but no much larger clone differs from it by a single base. What was sequenced was blood. The source is a girl aged 2-15 years with multiple sclerosis.

The DNA sequence is as follows: TGTGCCACCATGACTAGTCAGGCGGGGTGGGTGGACCAGTACTTC. Its translation is CATMTSQAGWVDQYF. Recombination connected TRBV6-6 to TRBJ2-7, with TRBD2 perhaps the D gene, on 6 matching bases. The germline V gene (reference sequence) yields MNHNY for CDR1 and SVGAGI for CDR2. V drops 10 bases and J drops 10 bases, leaving 29 bases in between. From its cysteine to its phenylalanine, the CDR3 spans 15 amino acids. The kept DNA is CDR3 alone, 45 bases in frame from the first base.